Below, 23 T cell receptor beta chains from the same sample are listed, as sequenced in a study of human T cells and chemical hapten exposure listed by TCRdb under 2021. Library method: RACE. Sequencing used a NextSeq 500. TCRdb applied fastp at Q25 and MiXCR to the public reads, then kept only in-frame beta chains. Rows are combined by CDR3 protein, so each entry shows the most common genes and DNA. The sample table shows more than 250,000 distinct CDR3 sequences, and about 9% are seen once. The top ten clones comprise 2.3% of the sample. The sample's time point label, in plain terms: pre-sensitization, week 0. According to the study, the label for this sample's treatment or condition signals: therapeutic diphenylcyclopropenone sensitization with weekly scalp DPC. The sample in question was whole blood, obtained in connection with sensitization to the hapten diphenylcyclopropenone (DPC). These receptors were taken from a woman aged 35 to 49 with alopecia areata. Some clones in this sample may be carry-over from other donors' samples.

This clonotype occurred many times. Here the CDR3 reads CSAVDRDGNNQPQHF. CDR3 sequence (DNA): TGCAGTGCTGTAGACAGGGACGGGAACAATCAGCCCCAGCATTTT. This rearrangement joins TRBV20-1 to TRBJ1-5; 7 nucleotides match TRBD1. CDR1 is DFQATT and CDR2 is SNEGSKA in the germline V gene (reference sequence). V shed 5 bases and J 3 bases; nucleotides not matched to a gene: 10. The CDR3 extends over 15 amino acids.

Ten or more counts support this clonotype. V is TRBV7-8 and J is TRBJ1-1; D is unresolved. This CDR3 has 16 amino acids. Germline CDR1 reads SGHVS; CDR2 reads FQNEAQ. The V end lost 5 bases, the J end lost 1 base, and 17 bases lay between the germline ends. The CDR3: CASSRTEGLTNTEAFF. The CDR3 coding sequence is TGTGCCAGCAGCCGGACGGAGGGCCTCACGAACACTGAAGCTTTCTTT. The full variable domain, rest sourced from reference TRBV7-8 and TRBJ1-1, is GAGVSQSPRYKVAKRGQDVALRCDPISGHVSLFWYQQALGQGPEFLTYFQNEAQLDKSGLPSDRFFAERPEGSVSTLKIQRTQQEDSAVYLCASSRTEGLTNTEAFFGQGTRLTVV.

This clonotype occurred a few times. V is TRBV12-3 or TRBV12-4 and J is TRBJ2-1; perhaps TRBD1 as D (5 bases). CDR3 length equals 13 residues. The V end lost 2 bases, the J end lost 12 bases, and 14 bases lay between the germline ends. CDR3: CASSLRGQKGQFF. In nucleotides, the CDR3 is TGTGCCAGCAGTTTAAGGGGCCAGAAAGGGCAGTTCTTC.

The CDR3 DNA follows: TGTGCCGTTTTGAGCGGGAGCGGGGAGACCCAGTACTTC. Translated: CAVLSGSGETQYF. The V and J genes are TRBV6-5 and TRBJ2-5; TRBD2 agrees at 8 bases. CDR1 is MNHEY and CDR2 is SVGAGI in the germline V gene. After removal of 11 bases from V and 5 bases from J, the junction contained 10 bases not matched to a gene. The CDR3 contains 13 residues.

This chain connects TRBV6-6 to TRBJ2-7, with a possible D match to TRBD2 (6 bases). Per germline, CDR1 MNHNY and CDR2 SVGAGI (reference sequence). There are 15 residues in the CDR3. The V gene lost 4 bases and the J gene lost 0 bases, with 13 bases spanning the gap. CDR3 in amino acids: CASSFGRANSYEQYF. CDR3 coding DNA: TGTGCCAGCAGTTTCGGGAGAGCGAACTCCTACGAGCAGTACTTC.

This clonotype has a count of ten or more. This chain uses TRBV20-1 with TRBJ2-7; weak D call: TRBD1 (6 bases). The CDR3 covers 13 residues. Trimming took off 5 bases at V and 2 bases at J, with 13 bases between the two ends. Germline V gene sequence: CDR1 DFQATT, CDR2 SNEGSKA (reference sequence). As DNA, the CDR3 is TGCAGTGCTCAACAGGGTCCCACCTACGAGCAGTACTTC. Protein product: CSAQQGPTYEQYF.

This clonotype was detected ten times or more. The V call is TRBV29-1, the J call TRBJ2-1; 10 bases line up with TRBD2. CDR3 length: 15 residues. Unmatched junction bases numbered 15, after V lost 8 bases and J lost 8 bases. Germline CDR1 SQVTM, CDR2 ANQGSEA. CDR3 nucleotide sequence: TGCAGCCCCCGGGGGCTAGCGGGAGTCGTAGATGAGCAGTTCTTC. This gives the protein CSPRGLAGVVDEQFF.

The sample holds a few counts of this clonotype. CDR3 protein: CAIRPPSTDTQYF. CDR3 bases: TGTGCCATCAGGCCCCCAAGCACAGATACGCAGTATTTT. This chain joins TRBV10-3 and TRBJ2-3; D is unresolved. Germline CDR1 is ENHRY and CDR2 is SYGVKD. The CDR3 spans 13 residues. V gave up 6 bases and J gave up 0 bases, with 7 bases separating them.

The chain joins TRBV6-4 to TRBJ2-2; D is unresolved. The V gene lost 0 bases and the J gene lost 5 bases, with 10 bases spanning the gap. Looked up from germline, CDR1 is MRHNA and CDR2 is SNTAGT. The CDR3 covers 15 residues. The CDR3 DNA is TGTGCCAGCAGTGACTCGATAGAAGGGACCGGGGAGCTGTTTTTT. Protein product: CASSDSIEGTGELFF.

The chain recombines TRBV14 with TRBJ2-1; no definite D call. This CDR3 has 12 residues. Germline V gene sequence: CDR1 SGHDN, CDR2 FVKESK. The V gene lost 1 base and the J gene lost 12 bases, with 10 bases spanning the gap. This CDR3 reads CASSQGSVGQFF. DNA for the CDR3: TGTGCCAGCAGCCAAGGGAGCGTCGGGCAGTTCTTC.

The table lists this clonotype with a few counts. This sequence joins TRBV5-5 and TRBJ1-4; tentatively, D is TRBD1 (6 bases). The length of the CDR3 is 14 residues. Germline values: CDR1 SGHKS, CDR2 YYEKEE (reference sequence). V lost 3 bases and J lost 7, with 13 bases in between. The CDR3 reads CASSSPGVTEKLFF. The CDR3 bases are TGTGCCAGCAGCTCGCCAGGGGTGACTGAAAAACTGTTTTTT. Together with reference TRBV5-5 and TRBJ1-4, the CDR3 gives the full variable domain: DAGVTQSPTHLIKTRGQQVTLRCSPISGHKSVSWYQQVLGQGPQFIFQYYEKEERGRGNFPDRFSARQFPNYSSELNVNALLLGDSALYLCASSSPGVTEKLFFGSGTQLSVL.

This clonotype came up many times. The V gene is TRBV6-5, the J gene TRBJ1-1; no clear D gene. The CDR3 runs to 15 residues. Germline V gene lookup returns CDR1 MNHEY and CDR2 SVGAGI. The V end was cut by 0 bases, the J end by 3 bases, with 11 bases between. CDR3 region: CASSYSRRLDTEAFF. The CDR3 nucleotides read TGTGCCAGCAGTTACTCGAGGAGGTTGGACACTGAAGCTTTCTTT.

The sample holds a few counts of this clonotype. V and J are TRBV20-1 and TRBJ2-7; TRBD2 matches at 8 bases. The germline V gene has CDR1 DFQATT and CDR2 SNEGSKA (reference sequence). The CDR3 has 13 residues. V trimming: 3 bases; J trimming: 2 bases; junction bases outside the gene matches: 3. The CDR3 here is CSASLGRAYEQYF. DNA of the CDR3: TGCAGTGCTAGTCTCGGGAGGGCCTACGAGCAGTACTTC.

V gene TRBV4-3 combines with J gene TRBJ2-2, with TRBD2 as a possible D gene (6 bases). V shed 4 bases and J shed 5 bases, with 11 bases lying between them. CDR3 length equals 14 residues. Germline V CDR1 and CDR2: LGHNA, YSLEER. For the CDR3, the DNA is TGCGCCAGCAGCCGCGAGAGCGGGACCGGGGAGCTGTTTTTT. The encoded protein is CASSRESGTGELFF.

The chain employs TRBV5-1 and TRBJ1-6, with 7 bases lining up with TRBD1. CDR3 length equals 15 residues. The germline CDR1 and CDR2 sequences are SGHRS and YFSETQ. V dropped 5 bases and J dropped 6; count of bases not matched to a gene: 8. Here the CDR3 reads CASRWGQNSNSPLHF. The CDR3 coding sequence is TGCGCCAGCAGGTGGGGACAGAACTCTAATTCACCCCTCCACTTT.

This clonotype was counted between two and nine times. The chain has TRBV4-2 and TRBJ2-1; D might be TRBD2 (6 bases). V lost 4 bases and J lost 3, with 19 bases in between. CDR1 is LGHNA and CDR2 is YNFKEQ in the germline V gene. The CDR3 runs to 17 residues. CDR3 sequence: CASSRSIPGASYNEQFF. The CDR3 DNA reads as TGTGCCAGCAGCCGAAGCATCCCGGGAGCAAGCTACAATGAGCAGTTCTTC.

The rearrangement uses TRBV6-2 or TRBV6-3 and TRBJ2-3, with D unclear. V lost 6 bases and J lost 4, with 11 bases in between. Germline assignment: CDR1 MNHEY and CDR2 SVGEGT. The CDR3 is 13 residues long. The CDR3 here is CASSSPSPDTQYF. CDR3 sequence (DNA): TGTGCCAGCAGCTCACCTTCTCCAGATACGCAGTATTTT.

The V and J genes are TRBV29-1 and TRBJ1-5; D gene unclear. Germline CDR1 and CDR2: SQVTM and ANQGSEA. The CDR3 is made up of 13 amino acids. V shed 8 bases and J shed 1 base, with 12 bases lying between them. The CDR3 DNA is TGCAGCTTTAGCCGGGGAAGCAATCAGCCCCAGCATTTT. This encodes CSFSRGSNQPQHF.

The chain recombines TRBV6-5 with TRBJ1-5; D gene unclear. This CDR3 region has 14 residues. Germline CDR1 and CDR2: MNHEY and SVGAGI. V was shortened by 5 bases and J by 2 bases, with 10 bases between the two germline ends. In DNA, the CDR3 is TGTGCCAGCAGTAGAACAGACCGCAATCAGCCCCAGCATTTT. Its translation: CASSRTDRNQPQHF.

This clonotype was seen only a few times. J is TRBJ2-3 and V is TRBV7-2; no reliable D call. The germline V gene encodes CDR1 SGHTA and CDR2 FQGNSA. Trimming took off 0 bases at V and 4 bases at J, with 8 bases between the two ends. The length of the CDR3 is 14 residues. The CDR3 loop reads CASSLASWADTQYF. CDR3 coding DNA: TGTGCCAGCAGCTTAGCGAGCTGGGCAGATACGCAGTATTTT.

This chain connects TRBV12-3 or TRBV12-4 to TRBJ1-1; tentative D call: TRBD1 (5 bases). Trimming took 5 bases from V and 4 from J, leaving 14 bases between them. CDR3 length equals 14 residues. CDR3 bases: TGTGCCAGCAGTACAGGTAAAATGGGCACTGAAGCTTTCTTT. Its translation is CASSTGKMGTEAFF.

The table lists this clonotype with a few counts. This chain uses TRBV28 with TRBJ2-7; 9 nucleotides line up with TRBD1. Germline-derived CDR1 and CDR2 are MDHEN and SYDVKM. CDR3 length: 16 amino acids. V was pared by 4 bases and J by 2 bases, with 9 bases of the junction left unmatched. The CDR3 here is CASSSEGTGRPYEQYF. Here the CDR3 DNA reads TGTGCCAGCAGTTCCGAGGGGACAGGGAGGCCCTACGAGCAGTACTTC.

Notes on this clonotype: This may stem from a read error, because a much larger clone lies one nucleotide away. Here the CDR3 omits its conserved ending phenylalanine or tryptophan, so a read error is the likely source. The chain couples TRBV28 to TRBJ2-3; D not certain. Trimming pared 6 bases from V and 4 bases from J, leaving 11 bases between. Germline assignment: CDR1 MDHEN and CDR2 SYDVKM. This CDR3 has 13 amino acids. CDR3 coding DNA: TGTGCCAGCAGAGGTGGGGTCCCAGATACGCAGTATTTG. This encodes CASRGGVPDTQYL.